Shown below are 15 T cell receptor beta chains from a single sample sequenced in a study of blood T cell repertoires in COVID-19. Using immunoSEQ multiplex PCR, the repertoire was profiled, and TCRdb retains in-frame clones only, with some absent. Here the sample spans 360,000 or so clones, 88% being singletons. The source material was PBMCs or T cells enriched from blood (not recorded which). Source of these receptors: a woman aged 25 to 45 who had been exposed to COVID-19.

The chain carries TRBV30 and TRBJ1-1, with TRBD1 matching over 7 bases. The CDR3 totals 11 residues. The V gene end was trimmed by 2 bases and the J gene end by 12 bases; junction bases not matched to a gene: 6. Looked up from germline, CDR1 is GTSNPN and CDR2 is SVGIG (reference sequence). CDR3 sequence: CAWSRAGGTFF. The CDR3 DNA reads as TGTGCCTGGAGTAGGGCAGGGGGGACTTTCTTT.

The rearrangement uses TRBV7-9 and TRBJ1-4; TRBD1 might be the D (5 bases). Per the germline V gene, CDR1 is SEHNR and CDR2 is FQNEAQ (reference sequence). V was shortened by 3 bases and J by 8 bases, with 13 bases between the two germline ends. The CDR3 totals 14 residues. Written as DNA, the CDR3 is TGTGCCAGCAGCTTTGGAGGGGTGGCGGAAAAACTGTTTTTT. Protein sequence: CASSFGGVAEKLFF.

The CDR3 region has the DNA TGTGCCAGTAGTAAGGGAACAGGGGCGAACACCGGGGAGCTGTTTTTT. It is translated as CASSKGTGANTGELFF. V gene TRBV19 combines with J gene TRBJ2-2; 7 bases agree with TRBD1. Germline V gives CDR1 LNHDA, CDR2 SQIVND (reference sequence). CDR3 size: 16 residues. Germline trimming cut 4 bases from V and 0 bases from J; bases unmatched to any gene: 5.

This sequence joins TRBV11-2 and TRBJ1-1; 7 bases are shared with TRBD1. The CDR3 covers 14 residues. With 5 bases clipped from V and 1 base from J, the junction kept 4 bases outside the gene matches. The germline V gene encodes CDR1 SGHAT and CDR2 FQNNGV. In DNA form, the CDR3 reads TGTGCCAGCAGCCTACAGGGGACGAACACTGAAGCTTTCTTT. Translating gives CASSLQGTNTEAFF.

V gene TRBV19 combines with J gene TRBJ2-2; 10 bases map to TRBD2. Per germline, CDR1 LNHDA and CDR2 SQIVND (reference sequence). V was pared by 8 bases and J by 1 base, with 16 bases of the junction left unmatched. The CDR3 runs 19 residues. CDR3 residues: CASPHPNYSGRLNTGELFF. The DNA of the CDR3 is TGTGCCAGTCCCCACCCAAACTATAGCGGGAGGCTGAACACCGGGGAGCTGTTTTTT.

The DNA of the CDR3 is TGTGCCAGCAGCCAAGGGCACCTTAGCAATCAGCCCCAGCATTTT. Its protein is CASSQGHLSNQPQHF. The chain has TRBV3-1 (or the pseudogene TRBV3-2) and TRBJ1-5; no definite D call. V was shortened by 1 base and J by 0 bases, with 7 bases between the two germline ends. The CDR3 has 15 residues. Looked up from germline, CDR1 is LGHDT and CDR2 is YNNKEL (reference sequence).

The genes are TRBV5-1 and TRBJ1-6, with D uncertain. The CDR3 extends over 16 amino acids. Trimming stripped 4 bases from V and 7 bases from J, with 18 bases between. Germline V lookup: CDR1 SGHRS, CDR2 YFSETQ. The CDR3 DNA reads TGCGCCAGCAGCACGGAACCGGGAGGAGGGAATTCACCCCTCCACTTT. Its protein product is CASSTEPGGGNSPLHF.

About this clone itself: The junction does not match germline at one end; this may be a read error. This chain uses TRBV23-1 with TRBJ2-7; weak D call: TRBD1 (6 bases). TRBV23-1 is annotated as an ORF whose role is uncertain. There are 13 residues in the CDR3. The CDR3 reads CASSHQQTGKFRF. DNA for the CDR3: TGCGCCAGCAGTCATCAACAGACAGGAAAGTTCCGTTTC.

The V and J genes are TRBV28 and TRBJ2-5, with D hard to call. CDR3 size: 12 residues. Germline V gene sequence: CDR1 MDHEN, CDR2 SYDVKM. The V gene lost 6 bases and the J gene lost 4 bases, with 9 bases spanning the gap. CDR3 sequence: CASSSPGETQYF. CDR3 DNA: TGTGCCAGCAGCTCGCCCGGAGAGACCCAGTACTTC. The complete variable domain, with remaining parts taken from reference TRBV28 and TRBJ2-5, reads DVKVTQSSRYLVKRTGEKVFLECVQDMDHENMFWYRQDPGLGLRLIYFSYDVKMKEKGDIPEGYSVSREKKERFSLILESASTNQTSMYLCASSSPGETQYFGPGTRLLVL.

V gene TRBV7-9 combines with J gene TRBJ1-5, with D tentatively TRBD1 (6 bases). This CDR3 is built from 14 residues. V dropped 7 bases and J dropped 2 bases, with 12 bases sitting between them. Looked up from germline, CDR1 is SEHNR and CDR2 is FQNEAQ (reference sequence). The CDR3 sequence is CASTVGGGNQPQHF. CDR3 DNA: TGTGCCAGCACCGTTGGGGGCGGCAATCAGCCCCAGCATTTT.

V usage is TRBV30 and J usage is TRBJ2-1; 7 bases map to TRBD2. The CDR3 is 13 residues long. CDR1 GTSNPN and CDR2 SVGIG come from the germline V gene (reference sequence). The V segment lost 5 bases and the J segment 6 bases; nucleotides outside the gene matches: 7. The CDR3 loop is CAWGWASGNEQFF. In DNA, the CDR3 is TGTGCCTGGGGCTGGGCTAGCGGCAATGAGCAGTTCTTC.

V gene TRBV28 combines with J gene TRBJ1-6, with D possibly being TRBD1 (5 bases). Trimming took off 8 bases at V and 6 bases at J, with 14 bases between the two ends. The length of the CDR3 is 14 residues. Germline CDR1 reads MDHEN; CDR2 reads SYDVKM. The CDR3 reads CASGPGDLNSPLHF. CDR3 in DNA: TGTGCCAGCGGGCCGGGGGACCTTAATTCACCCCTCCACTTT.

The chain joins TRBV27 to TRBJ1-2; 7 nucleotides align to TRBD1. The J segment lost 4 bases and the V segment lost 0 bases, leaving 5 bases of the junction unmatched. CDR3 length equals 15 residues. CDR1 and CDR2 (germline): MNHEY, SMNVEV (reference sequence). CDR3 nucleotides: TGTGCCAGCAGTTTATCTAGGGGGCCTCGCTATGGCTACACCTTC. This sequence encodes CASSLSRGPRYGYTF.

J is TRBJ2-1 and V is TRBV5-1; D possibly corresponds to TRBD1 (5 bases). The CDR3 totals 15 residues. The germline V gene encodes CDR1 SGHRS and CDR2 YFSETQ. V was clipped by 0 bases and J by 7 bases, with 14 bases between them. In DNA form, the CDR3 reads TGCGCCAGCAGCTTGGACCAGGGATTAGGTAATGAGCAGTTCTTC. Translation: CASSLDQGLGNEQFF.

This chain joins TRBV5-1 and TRBJ1-3, with D tentatively TRBD1 (6 bases). Germline CDR1 SGHRS, CDR2 YFSETQ. The CDR3 has 14 residues. Trimming left V 6 bases short and J 2 bases short, with 12 bases between. The CDR3: CASTLGATGNTIYF. The CDR3 nucleotides are TGCGCCAGCACCCTGGGGGCCACTGGAAACACCATATATTTT.